The 8 T cell receptor beta chains given below trace back to one sample, sequenced in a study of cytomegalovirus exposure and HLA in healthy donors. PCR used 60 Vbeta primers and 13 Jbeta primers. The assay was immunoSEQ multiplex PCR, and TCRdb's table has in-frame clones only and misses some. This sample has under 200,000 clones, with around 75% found just once. Sequenced input: PBMCs. All receptors come from a woman aged 30 to 39 in good health and CMV-seronegative.

This clone appeared a few times. The gene calls are TRBV5-4 and TRBJ2-7; 10 bases align to TRBD1. The germline V gene encodes CDR1 SGHNT and CDR2 YYREEE (reference sequence). The CDR3 loop spans 15 amino acids. The V gene end was trimmed by 5 bases and the J gene end by 4 bases; junction bases not matched to a gene: 9. DNA for the CDR3: TGTGCCAGCAGGCAGAAGGGACAGGGGTCTTACGAGCAGTACTTC. Encoded protein: CASRQKGQGSYEQYF.

V and J are TRBV5-1 and TRBJ2-7, with D possibly being TRBD2 (5 bases). V lost 0 bases to trimming and J lost 0 bases, with 7 bases between them. The CDR3 is 14 amino acids. Per the germline V gene, CDR1 is SGHRS and CDR2 is YFSETQ. CDR3 amino acids: CASSLGLSSYEQYF. The CDR3 bases are TGCGCCAGCAGCTTGGGACTAAGCTCCTACGAGCAGTACTTC.

The chain joins TRBV5-6 to TRBJ1-6, with 10 bases that match TRBD1. CDR3 size: 14 residues. Germline lookup yields CDR1 SGHDT and CDR2 YYEEEE. The junction had 3 bases not matched to a gene; V was cut back by 3 bases and J by 9 bases. CDR3 DNA sequence: TGTGCCAGCAGCTCGAGACAGGGGGCTTCACCCCTCCACTTT. Translated, it gives CASSSRQGASPLHF.

The table lists this clone with a few counts. The CDR3 DNA reads as TGTGCCAGCAGCCAACTTCAAACGGGACTAGCGGGGCGCTACGAGCAGTACTTC. It specifies CASSQLQTGLAGRYEQYF. This chain links TRBV4-2 with TRBJ2-7, with 13 bases fitting TRBD2. CDR3 length: 18 residues. Trimming at V came to 2 bases and at J to 3 bases, leaving 10 bases not matched to a gene. CDR1 is LGHNA, CDR2 YNFKEQ, per germline.

The chain couples TRBV6-5 to TRBJ2-7, with 7 positions matching TRBD2. The CDR3 contains 15 residues. Germline V gene data show CDR1 as MNHEY and CDR2 as SVGAGI. With V trimmed by 5 bases and J by 4 bases, 11 bases remained unmatched. CDR3 sequence: CASSKPGGAGYEQYF. DNA for the CDR3: TGTGCCAGCAGTAAGCCGGGGGGTGCGGGATACGAGCAGTACTTC.

The rearrangement uses TRBV5-1 and TRBJ2-7; 7 bases are a match to TRBD1. The trim removed 4 bases at V and 0 bases at J, leaving 4 bases unmatched. Germline CDR1 SGHRS, CDR2 YFSETQ. This CDR3 region has 14 residues. CDR3 DNA sequence: TGCGCCAGCAGCCCGGGACAGAACTCCTACGAGCAGTACTTC. Translation gives CASSPGQNSYEQYF. Variable domain in full (rest from reference TRBV5-1 and TRBJ2-7): KAGVTQTPRYLIKTRGQQVTLSCSPISGHRSVSWYQQTPGQGLQFLFEYFSETQRNKGNFPGRFSGRQFSNSRSEMNVSTLELGDSALYLCASSPGQNSYEQYFGPGTRLTVT.

This chain joins TRBV10-3 and TRBJ2-6; 7 positions match TRBD2. Per germline, CDR1 ENHRY and CDR2 SYGVKD. The CDR3 loop spans 16 amino acids. The V and J ends lost 10 bases and 0 bases, in that order; junction bases with no gene match: 9. The CDR3 loop reads CATGMGGTSGANVLTF. CDR3 DNA sequence: TGTGCCACGGGAATGGGGGGGACCTCTGGGGCCAACGTCCTGACTTTC.

The J gene is TRBJ2-2, the V gene TRBV5-4; 10 nucleotides align to TRBD1. This CDR3 region has 15 residues. Trimming took 3 bases from V and 6 from J; bases not matched to a gene: 5. CDR1 and CDR2 from the germline V gene are SGHNT and YYREEE (reference sequence). The chain's CDR3 is CASSWDRGTAGELFF. The DNA for the CDR3 is TGTGCCAGCAGCTGGGACAGGGGAACGGCCGGGGAGCTGTTTTTT. Drawing the rest from reference TRBV5-4 and TRBJ2-2, the complete variable domain is ETGVTQSPTHLIKTRGQQVTLRCSSQSGHNTVSWYQQALGQGPQFIFQYYREEENGRGNFPPRFSGLQFPNYSSELNVNALELDDSALYLCASSWDRGTAGELFFGEGSRLTVL.